Below, 14 T cell receptor beta chains from the same sample are listed, as sequenced in a study of cytomegalovirus exposure and HLA in healthy donors. PCR involved 60 Vbeta and 13 Jbeta primers. Clones were read by immunoSEQ multiplex PCR, and TCRdb kept only the in-frame ones, dropping some. The sample contains 150,000 to 180,000 clones, 65% to 85% of which appear only once. The sample taken for sequencing was PBMCs. These TCRs come from a man aged 18 to 35 in good health and CMV-seronegative.

The chain uses TRBV5-1 and TRBJ2-2, with D possibly being TRBD2 (5 bases). Germline V lookup: CDR1 SGHRS, CDR2 YFSETQ. The CDR3 consists of 15 residues. V was clipped by 4 bases and J by 0 bases, with 10 bases between them. The CDR3 reads CASSQDGANTGELFF. In nucleotides, the CDR3 is TGCGCCAGCAGCCAGGACGGGGCGAACACCGGGGAGCTGTTTTTT.

This sequence joins TRBV6-6 and TRBJ1-2; no clear D. V was shortened by 6 bases and J by 2 bases, with 10 bases between the two germline ends. The germline CDR1 and CDR2 sequences are MNHNY and SVGAGI (reference sequence). The CDR3 totals 13 residues. This CDR3 reads CASRPDTNYGYTF. The DNA of the CDR3 is TGTGCCAGCAGACCAGACACAAACTATGGCTACACCTTC.

The CDR3 sequence: CASSDFQGMGTGELFF. CDR3 DNA sequence: TGTGCCAGCAGTGACTTCCAGGGAATGGGTACCGGGGAGCTGTTTTTT. This chain connects TRBV6-4 to TRBJ2-2; tentatively, D is TRBD1 (5 bases). This CDR3 spans 16 amino acids. Germline CDR1 is MRHNA and CDR2 is SNTAGT. V was pared by 1 base and J by 5 bases, with 14 bases between.

The CDR3 spells CASSYGGGFTETQYF. DNA for the CDR3: TGTGCCAGCAGTTACGGGGGGGGATTCACAGAGACCCAGTACTTC. The rearrangement uses TRBV6-6 and TRBJ2-5; 7 bases match TRBD2. CDR1 MNHNY and CDR2 SVGAGI come from the germline V gene (reference sequence). With V trimmed by 2 bases and J by 4 bases, 7 bases remained unmatched. The CDR3 totals 15 residues.

In its sample, this clone was seen once. This chain uses TRBV29-1 with TRBJ2-1, with a weak D call TRBD2 (6 bases). Germline V lookup: CDR1 SQVTM, CDR2 ANQGSEA. CDR3 size: 17 residues. The V gene lost 1 base and the J gene lost 1 base, with 17 bases spanning the gap. In nucleotides, the CDR3 is TGCAGCGTTGAAGGGACTACCAATACCCCTTCCTACAATGAGCAGTTCTTC. Translating gives CSVEGTTNTPSYNEQFF.

This rearrangement joins TRBV6-1 to TRBJ2-7; 11 positions agree with TRBD2. From germline, CDR1 is MNHNS and CDR2 SASEGT. The CDR3 contains 15 residues. Trimming took 0 bases from V and 2 from J; bases not matched to a gene: 0. DNA of the CDR3: TGTGCCAGCAGTGAAGCTAGCGGGGGGGCCTACGAGCAGTACGTC. It yields the protein CASSEASGGAYEQYV.

This sequence joins TRBV15 and TRBJ1-2; D gene uncertain. Germline loops: CDR1 LNHNV, CDR2 YYDKDF (reference sequence). The CDR3 is 15 amino acids. Trimming cost V 7 bases and J 3 bases, with 18 bases left between them. The DNA for the CDR3 is TGTGCCACCAACCCACGGGAAATGTGGGACTATGGCTACACCTTC. It yields the protein CATNPREMWDYGYTF.

This chain connects TRBV7-3 to TRBJ2-1; 12 nucleotides align to TRBD1. The V gene's germline CDR1 is SGHTA and CDR2 FQGTGA. Losses at the gene ends were 4 bases for V and 2 bases for J; bases not matched to a gene: 21. The CDR3 has 22 amino acids. The CDR3 DNA sequence: TGTGCCAGCAGCTCCCAGGGGTCGGGACAGGGGGCTTTATTTTCTACCTACAATGAGCAGTTCTTC. Amino acid sequence: CASSSQGSGQGALFSTYNEQFF.

The rearrangement joins TRBV6-1 to TRBJ2-2; 8 positions match TRBD2. Germline CDR1 reads MNHNS; CDR2 reads SASEGT. Losses at the gene ends were 6 bases for V and 4 bases for J; bases not matched to a gene: 7. This CDR3 region has 15 residues. The CDR3 region is CASSPGLGGTGELFF. In DNA form, the CDR3 reads TGTGCCAGCAGCCCGGGACTAGGAGGCACCGGGGAGCTGTTTTTT.

This clone occurred a few times. V usage is TRBV10-3 and J usage is TRBJ1-1; D remains unclear. The CDR3 has 16 residues. Germline V gene data show CDR1 as ENHRY and CDR2 as SYGVKD. The V gene lost 3 bases and the J gene lost 1 base, with 15 bases spanning the gap. The CDR3 sequence is CAISDHEGGRNTEAFF. The CDR3, as DNA: TGTGCCATCAGTGATCACGAGGGAGGGAGGAACACTGAAGCTTTCTTT.

This clone appeared once. The V gene is TRBV7-3, the J gene TRBJ2-5, with a weak D call TRBD1 (5 bases). Germline-derived CDR1 and CDR2 are SGHTA and FQGTGA. The CDR3 contains 14 residues. V was trimmed by 5 bases and J by 1 base, leaving 11 bases between them. DNA for the CDR3: TGTGCCAGCAGCCGTCGTGGGGCCCAAGAGACCCAGTACTTC. Translation gives CASSRRGAQETQYF.

CDR3 amino acids: CASSQAPGTRNEKLFF. The CDR3 DNA reads as TGCGCCAGCAGCCAAGCCCCCGGGACACGGAATGAAAAACTGTTTTTT. V gene TRBV4-3 combines with J gene TRBJ1-4, with D possibly matching TRBD1 (6 bases). Germline V gives CDR1 LGHNA, CDR2 YSLEER. The ends were cut back, 1 base at V and 5 bases at J, with 14 bases in the middle. This CDR3 is built from 16 residues.

The chain recombines TRBV18 with TRBJ1-5; 9 bases agree with TRBD1. Trimming at V came to 3 bases and at J to 2 bases, leaving 5 bases not matched to a gene. This CDR3 contains 16 residues. In germline, CDR1 is KGHSH, CDR2 LQKENI. CDR3 region: CASSPGQGSGNQPQHF. DNA for the CDR3: TGTGCCAGCTCACCGGGACAGGGATCGGGCAATCAGCCCCAGCATTTT.

The chain recombines TRBV25-1 with TRBJ1-1, with D possibly matching TRBD1 (6 bases). This CDR3 spans 14 amino acids. V dropped 1 base and J dropped 3 bases, with 9 bases sitting between them. Germline V lookup: CDR1 MGHDK, CDR2 SYGVNS. This CDR3 reads CASSEFAGDTEAFF. CDR3 sequence (DNA): TGTGCCAGCAGTGAATTCGCAGGGGACACTGAAGCTTTCTTT.